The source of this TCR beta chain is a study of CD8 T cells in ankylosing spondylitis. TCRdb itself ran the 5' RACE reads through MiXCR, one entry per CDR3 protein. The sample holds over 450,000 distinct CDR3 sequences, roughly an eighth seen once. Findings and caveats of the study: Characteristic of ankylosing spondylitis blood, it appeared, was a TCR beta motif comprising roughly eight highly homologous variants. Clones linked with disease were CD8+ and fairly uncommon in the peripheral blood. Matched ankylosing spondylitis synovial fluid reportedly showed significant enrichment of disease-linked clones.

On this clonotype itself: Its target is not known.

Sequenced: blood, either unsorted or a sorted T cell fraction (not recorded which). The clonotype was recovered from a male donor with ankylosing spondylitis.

The CDR3 DNA reads TGTGCCAGCAGCGCGGGCCGGGACAGGGGGTATTACAGCAATCAGCCCCAGCATTTT. It is translated as CASSAGRDRGYYSNQPQHF. The chain has TRBV6-2 or TRBV6-3 and TRBJ1-5, with 11 bases that match TRBD1. Germline CDR1 MNHEY, CDR2 SVGEGT. This CDR3 spans 19 amino acids. V lost 6 bases to trimming and J lost 1 base; unmatched junction nucleotides: 14.